These 22 T cell receptor beta chains were all obtained from the same sample, sequenced in a study of CD8+ T cells in alopecia areata. TCR sequencing used cDNA made by reverse transcription of extracted RNA. Clones were sequenced by immunoSEQ multiplex PCR, and TCRdb holds only the in-frame ones, with some missing. Here the sample spans roughly 190,000 clones, around 60% being singletons. Noted treatment: oral pan-JAK inhibitor, 5-10 mg twice daily. The sample was CD4+ T cells sorted from blood, taken at week 4, from a patient treated with tofacitinib. Every receptor here comes from a human donor with alopecia areata.

This clone showed up just a few times. The chain links TRBV7-2 to TRBJ1-1; the D is unclear. Per the germline V gene, CDR1 is SGHTA and CDR2 is FQGNSA. With 2 bases removed from V and 5 bases from J, the gap between germline ends came to 9 bases. CDR3 length: 13 amino acids. The CDR3 loop reads CASSLQAMTEAFF. In DNA, the CDR3 is TGTGCCAGCAGCTTACAGGCGATGACTGAAGCTTTCTTT.

J is TRBJ1-1 and V is TRBV30, with D unclear. Deletions cut 7 bases from V and 4 bases from J, with 10 bases between. CDR1 and CDR2 (germline): GTSNPN, SVGIG (reference sequence). The CDR3 is made up of 11 amino acids. The CDR3 protein is CAYHFSTEAFF. The DNA of the CDR3 is TGTGCCTACCATTTCAGCACTGAAGCTTTCTTT.

The rearrangement uses TRBV5-1 and TRBJ2-7; D call uncertain. This CDR3 region has 14 residues. V lost 1 base and J lost 0, with 8 bases in between. The V gene's germline CDR1 is SGHRS and CDR2 YFSETQ. DNA of the CDR3: TGCGCCAGCAGCTTGCTTGTCAGCTCCTACGAGCAGTACTTC. This sequence encodes CASSLLVSSYEQYF.

This chain links TRBV29-1 with TRBJ2-1; TRBD2 matches at 9 bases. Germline loops: CDR1 SQVTM, CDR2 ANQGSEA. The CDR3 has 16 amino acids. V lost 0 bases and J lost 7; bases outside the gene matches: 10. The chain's CDR3 is CSVEDPGGRAGNEQFF. CDR3 sequence (DNA): TGCAGCGTTGAAGATCCCGGCGGGAGGGCCGGGAATGAGCAGTTCTTC.

This chain connects TRBV9 to TRBJ2-5, with D unresolved. CDR3 length equals 13 residues. V was pared by 0 bases and J by 1 base, with 4 bases between. In germline, CDR1 is SGDLS, CDR2 YYNGEE. The CDR3 spells CASSVVPQETQYF. CDR3 coding DNA: TGTGCCAGCAGCGTAGTTCCCCAAGAGACCCAGTACTTC.

The rearrangement uses TRBV7-2 and TRBJ2-1, with 9 bases identical to TRBD2. With V trimmed by 5 bases and J by 4 bases, 6 bases remained unmatched. The CDR3 loop spans 15 amino acids. Looked up from germline, CDR1 is SGHTA and CDR2 is FQGNSA. CDR3 sequence: CASSPLAGHYNEQFF. The CDR3, as DNA: TGTGCCAGCAGCCCTCTAGCGGGGCATTACAATGAGCAGTTCTTC.

V gene TRBV2 combines with J gene TRBJ2-2; D is unresolved. Germline V gene sequence: CDR1 SNHLY, CDR2 FYNNEI. Between the trimmed V and J ends, which lost 5 bases and 7 bases, there was a span of 11 bases. This CDR3 comprises 13 residues. CDR3 DNA sequence: TGTGCCAGCAGTATCTTAAGAGACGGGGAGCTGTTTTTT. It specifies CASSILRDGELFF.

CDR3 DNA sequence: TGTGCCAGCAGCTTAGCTGGACAGGGAGGCGAGCAGTACTTC. Protein: CASSLAGQGGEQYF. The chain uses TRBV7-8 and TRBJ2-5, with 8 bases matching TRBD1. The DNA end lines up better with TRBJ2-7; the J call may be wrong. The germline V gene has CDR1 SGHVS and CDR2 FQNEAQ. CDR3 length: 14 residues.

This chain connects TRBV29-1 to TRBJ1-2, with 11 bases lining up with TRBD1. The V and J ends lost 6 bases and 8 bases, in that order; junction bases with no gene match: 8. The CDR3 consists of 13 residues. The germline CDR1 and CDR2 sequences are SQVTM and ANQGSEA. The CDR3 spells CSVLGQGAKGYTF. DNA for the CDR3: TGCAGCGTGCTCGGACAGGGGGCTAAGGGCTACACCTTC.

This sequence joins TRBV4-1 and TRBJ2-1, with 7 bases fitting TRBD2. This CDR3 spans 18 amino acids. The ends lost 4 bases at V and 0 bases at J; junction bases unmatched: 12. In germline, CDR1 is MGHRA, CDR2 YSYEKL. CDR3 bases: TGCGCCAGCAGCCCCTCGCCGACTAGCCTTAGCTCCTACAATGAGCAGTTCTTC. It yields the protein CASSPSPTSLSSYNEQFF.

The rearrangement links TRBV29-1 to TRBJ1-2; D might be TRBD1 (5 bases). Trimming shortened V by 3 bases and J by 2 bases, and 13 bases separated the two germline ends. This CDR3 is 14 amino acids long. Germline-derived CDR1 and CDR2 are SQVTM and ANQGSEA. Here the CDR3 DNA reads TGCAGCGTTGACGCCCGGGACGGAAACTATGGCTACACCTTC. This sequence encodes CSVDARDGNYGYTF.

This sequence joins TRBV6-5 and TRBJ2-1; D possibly corresponds to TRBD2 (5 bases). Germline-derived CDR1 and CDR2 are MNHEY and SVGAGI. V lost 3 bases and J 4 bases, leaving 13 bases between the germline ends. The CDR3 sequence is 15 residues long. The DNA of the CDR3 is TGTGCCAGCAGTTATAGGGCTAGCTTTTACAATGAGCAGTTCTTC. Translated: CASSYRASFYNEQFF.

The rearrangement uses TRBV30 and TRBJ1-1, with unresolved D. V shed 1 base and J shed 7 bases, with 7 bases lying between them. The CDR3 is 11 residues long. Germline lookup yields CDR1 GTSNPN and CDR2 SVGIG (reference sequence). The CDR3 sequence is CAWSGDIEAFF. The DNA of the CDR3 is TGTGCCTGGAGTGGTGATATTGAAGCTTTCTTT.

The J gene is TRBJ1-1, the V gene TRBV29-1; no clear D. The length of the CDR3 is 12 residues. CDR1 SQVTM and CDR2 ANQGSEA come from the germline V gene. Trimming stripped 5 bases from V and 3 bases from J, with 10 bases between. DNA for the CDR3: TGCAGCGTTAACCGTTTGGACACTGAAGCTTTCTTT. This encodes CSVNRLDTEAFF.

This clone was seen only a few times. The chain employs TRBV29-1 and TRBJ2-1; TRBD1 matches 9 bases. CDR3 length equals 13 residues. Per germline, CDR1 SQVTM and CDR2 ANQGSEA. The V and J ends lost 7 bases and 6 bases, in that order; junction bases with no gene match: 7. CDR3 amino acids: CSAHRGLGNEQFF. The CDR3 DNA is TGCAGCGCGCACAGGGGGCTGGGCAATGAGCAGTTCTTC.

This chain links TRBV29-1 with TRBJ2-1; 7 bases line up with TRBD2. CDR1 and CDR2 (germline): SQVTM, ANQGSEA. With V trimmed by 7 bases and J by 11 bases, 11 bases remained unmatched. This CDR3 is built from 12 residues. CDR3 sequence reads: CSATLGGGQQFF. For the CDR3, the DNA is TGCAGCGCTACTCTGGGCGGGGGTCAGCAGTTCTTC.

The chain joins TRBV9 to TRBJ2-2, with 9 bases lining up with TRBD2. Per the germline V gene, CDR1 is SGDLS and CDR2 is YYNGEE. The trim removed 2 bases at V and 1 base at J, leaving 6 bases unmatched. This CDR3 has 17 amino acids. The DNA for the CDR3 is TGTGCCAGCAGCGTTTCTAGCGGGAACCAGAACACCGGGGAGCTGTTTTTT. This encodes CASSVSSGNQNTGELFF.

V and J are TRBV27 and TRBJ2-2; D uncertain. Trimming pared 8 bases from V and 2 bases from J, leaving 12 bases between. Germline loops: CDR1 MNHEY, CDR2 SMNVEV (reference sequence). This CDR3 region has 14 residues. The CDR3 region has the DNA TGTGCCAGCGCGGAGAGATTCAACACCGGGGAGCTGTTTTTT. Its protein product is CASAERFNTGELFF.

V and J are TRBV27 and TRBJ1-5; tentative D call: TRBD1 (5 bases). Germline CDR1 is MNHEY and CDR2 is SMNVEV (reference sequence). This CDR3 spans 13 amino acids. V was trimmed by 3 bases and J by 4 bases, leaving 7 bases between them. DNA of the CDR3: TGTGCCAGCAGTTTCAGGGAAAATCAGCCCCAGCATTTT. It codes for CASSFRENQPQHF.

This clone was recorded a few times. The V and J genes are TRBV6-6 and TRBJ2-5; possibly TRBD2 for D (6 bases). The germline V gene encodes CDR1 MNHNY and CDR2 SVGAGI (reference sequence). With 2 bases removed from V and 4 bases from J, the gap between germline ends came to 11 bases. The CDR3 totals 14 residues. The CDR3 sequence: CASSYVGGGETQYF. CDR3 nucleotide sequence: TGTGCCAGCAGTTACGTGGGGGGAGGAGAGACCCAGTACTTC.

The V and J genes are TRBV5-1 and TRBJ2-7; the D gene is possibly TRBD1 (5 bases). Germline V gene data show CDR1 as SGHRS and CDR2 as YFSETQ. Trimming stripped 0 bases from V and 2 bases from J, with 12 bases between. The CDR3 totals 15 residues. This CDR3 is CASSLGGPRAYEQYF. DNA of the CDR3: TGCGCCAGCAGCTTGGGGGGCCCCCGCGCCTACGAGCAGTACTTC.

The CDR3 sequence: CASSRDLAYEQYF. CDR3 coding DNA: TGTGCCAGCAGTCGGGACCTAGCCTACGAGCAGTACTTC. The chain uses TRBV5-6 and TRBJ2-7, with D possibly being TRBD1 or TRBD2 (5 bases each). The germline V gene encodes CDR1 SGHDT and CDR2 YYEEEE. The CDR3 loop spans 13 amino acids. Trimming shortened V by 5 bases and J by 2 bases, and 11 bases separated the two germline ends.